This entry concerns a single T cell receptor beta chain. Those who participated ranged in age from roughly 18 to 100 years and resided in approximately 26 US areas. Clinical history as reported by participants underpinned cohort assignment. Recovery meant two consecutive negative NP/OP PCR tests, professional clearance, or resolved symptoms. The data were produced by immunoSEQ multiplex PCR, yet TCRdb's version contains in-frame clones alone and is incomplete. This sample has 300,000 or so clones; around nine tenths occur once, and the top ten carry approximately 5.4%. This entry is derived from a study of blood T cell repertoires in COVID-19. Study overall: Sources were T cells, B-cell-depleted T cells, or PBMCs; the material itself was cDNA or gDNA.

Trimming shortened V by 2 bases and J by 7 bases, and 20 bases separated the two germline ends. CDR3 length: 16 amino acids. CDR1 is MNHEY, CDR2 SMNVEV, per germline (reference sequence). Sequences were obtained from PBMCs or T cells enriched from blood (not recorded which). The receptor's source is a woman between 25 and 40 years old who had recovered from COVID-19. The V call is TRBV27, the J call TRBJ1-1, with D tentatively TRBD1 (5 bases). The CDR3 DNA sequence: TGTGCCAGCAGTTTAGACAGTCCAGGACGGGTTAATGAAGCTTTCTTT. Translated: CASSLDSPGRVNEAFF.